This record concerns one T cell receptor beta chain sequence. These data are taken from a study of blood T cell repertoires in COVID-19. Study information: The samples span acute and convalescent COVID-19 from the United States, Italy and Spain.

Seattle researchers signed up patients amid active infection and tracked them longitudinally. Sequenced by immunoSEQ multiplex PCR; TCRdb stores in-frame clones only, minus some. The sample holds 45,000 to 60,000 clones, 65% to 85% seen once. The receptor was isolated from an elderly man with COVID-19, enrolled during active disease. Sequencing was done on a sample of peripheral blood.

The CDR3 loop is CASSMNRGRGTEAFF. CDR3 bases: TGTGCCAGTAGTATGAACAGGGGGCGCGGCACTGAAGCTTTCTTT. This rearrangement joins TRBV19 to TRBJ1-1; 9 positions match TRBD1. CDR1 and CDR2 (germline): LNHDA, SQIVND (reference sequence). With V trimmed by 3 bases and J by 4 bases, 6 bases remained unmatched. The CDR3 covers 15 residues.